This T cell receptor (beta chain) was sequenced for a study of blood T cell repertoires in COVID-19. The overall study: Donors in the United States, Italy and Spain gave samples during acute or convalescent COVID-19. Nucleic acid was either cDNA or gDNA, and it came from T cells, B-cell-depleted T cells, or PBMCs.

Source study methods: Researchers report that nucleated cell counts were estimated from reference gene primer amplification. The table came from immunoSEQ multiplex PCR; TCRdb's copy has only in-frame clones and leaves some out. V and J calls and clone size are copied from that table; D and trimming were computed from the DNA. Of 130,000 to 150,000 clones detected, around nine tenths appear once; the ten largest clones hold roughly 2%. Input material: peripheral blood. The source of this sequence is a human donor in a cohort sampled during active COVID-19.

The CDR3 protein is CASTTTGGEQFF. The CDR3 nucleotides read TGTGCCAGCACCACGACTGGCGGTGAGCAGTTCTTC. The rearrangement joins TRBV6-5 to TRBJ2-1; D ambiguous. Trimming removed 7 bases from V and 9 bases from J, with 13 bases in between. The CDR3 has 12 amino acids. CDR1 is MNHEY, CDR2 SVGAGI, per germline.